This TCR beta chain was identified during a study of CD8+CD57+ T cells in acquired aplastic anemia. Study-level information: Across the sorted CD4+ and CD8+ cells, DNA amounts averaged roughly 3 ug. Study-level results: Patients had under 30 CD8+ CDR3 sequences in common with controls (the shared set).

The length of the CDR3 is 11 residues. In germline, CDR1 is MGHDK, CDR2 SYGVNS. Remarks on this clonotype: Its antigen remains unidentified. The junction departs from germline at one end; a sequencing error may be responsible.

For CDR3 and TCR beta VDJ profiling, genomic DNA was the template used. MiXCR, applied by TCRdb to the reads, yields one record per CDR3 protein. Of 150,000 to 200,000 distinct CDR3 sequences listed, around 50% are singletons. Patients chosen for sequencing had shown CD8+CD57+ cell expansion by flow cytometry. This rearrangement joins TRBV25-1 to TRBJ1-2; D unresolved. The clonotype was recovered from a human donor with aplastic anemia. Sequenced sample: sorted CD4+, CD8+, or CD8+CD57+ T cells (not recorded which) from PBMCs. CDR3 coding DNA: TGTGCCAGCAATGAATGTTGGGGCTACACCTTC. As protein: CASNECWGYTF.